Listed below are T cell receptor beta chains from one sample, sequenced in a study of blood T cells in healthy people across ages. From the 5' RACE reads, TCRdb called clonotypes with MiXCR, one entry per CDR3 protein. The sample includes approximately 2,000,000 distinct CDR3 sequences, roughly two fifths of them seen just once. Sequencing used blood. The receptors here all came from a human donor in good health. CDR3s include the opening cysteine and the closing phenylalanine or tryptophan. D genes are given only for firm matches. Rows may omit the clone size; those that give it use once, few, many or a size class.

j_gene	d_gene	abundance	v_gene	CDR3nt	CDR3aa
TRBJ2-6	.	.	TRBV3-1	TGTGCCAGCAGGAGGGGGAAAGGTGGGGCCAACGTCCTGACTTTC	CASRRGKGGANVLTF
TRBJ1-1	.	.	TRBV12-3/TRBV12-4	TGTGCCAGCGGGCCGTCAGGGGAGAACACTGAAGCTTTCTTT	CASGPSGENTEAFF
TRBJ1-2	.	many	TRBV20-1	TGCAGTGGAAACAGGGTGAACTATGGCTACACCTTC	CSGNRVNYGYTF
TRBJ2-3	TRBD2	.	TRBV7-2	TGTGCCAGCAACCCCTCTAGCGGGGGCACAGATACGCAGTATTTT	CASNPSSGGTDTQYF
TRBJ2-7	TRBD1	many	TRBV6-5	TGTGCCAGCAGTCCTTCGGGACAGGGATTCTACGAGCAGTACTTC	CASSPSGQGFYEQYF
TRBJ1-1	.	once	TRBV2	TGTGCCAGCAGTGTTGACAGCGGGAACACTGAAGCTTTCTTT	CASSVDSGNTEAFF
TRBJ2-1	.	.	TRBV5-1	TGCGCCAGCAGCTTTCAGGTTGGGTACAATGAGCAGTTCTTC	CASSFQVGYNEQFF
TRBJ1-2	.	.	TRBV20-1	TGCAGTGCTAGAGATAGGGGATGCTATGGTTCCACCTTC	CSARDRGCYGSTF
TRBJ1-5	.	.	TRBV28	TGTGCCAGCAGTTTTCGGGTCATACAGCAGAGGAATCAGCCCCAGCATTTT	CASSFRVIQQRNQPQHF
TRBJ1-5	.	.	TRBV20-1	TGCAGTGCTAGAGATCCCCGAGACAGAGGCAATCAGCCCCAGCATTTT	CSARDPRDRGNQPQHF
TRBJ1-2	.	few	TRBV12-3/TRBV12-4	TGTGCCAGCAGTTTAGGGGCAGCCTTACAAAATGGCTACACCTTC	CASSLGAALQNGYTF
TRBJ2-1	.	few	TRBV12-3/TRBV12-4	TGTGCCAGCAGAACCGGGTTAGCAGCTGAGCAGTTCTTC	CASRTGLAAEQFF
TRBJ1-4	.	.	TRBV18	TGTGCCAGCTCACCAAGCAGGGGAGTACGGTTGAATGAAAAACTGTTTTTT	CASSPSRGVRLNEKLFF
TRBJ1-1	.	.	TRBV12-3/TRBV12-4	TGTGCCAGCAGCCCAAGGGGACCGGTCAACACTGAAGCTTTCTTT	CASSPRGPVNTEAFF
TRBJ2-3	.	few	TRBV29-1	TGCAGCGTTGATTTGGGTTTGATTCGGGACGCGCAGTATTTT	CSVDLGLIRDAQYF
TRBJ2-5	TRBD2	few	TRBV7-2	TGTGCCAGCAGCTTAGTCGTCGGGGGGGCGGAGACCCAGTACTTC	CASSLVVGGAETQYF
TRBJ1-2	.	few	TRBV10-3	TGTGCCATCAGTGGGACGGCCTTAGGGGGCTACACCTTC	CAISGTALGGYTF
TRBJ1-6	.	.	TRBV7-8	TGTGCCAGCAGCTTAGCCAGGTCTTCACCCCTCCACTTT	CASSLARSSPLHF
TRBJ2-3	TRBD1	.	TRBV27	TGTGCCAGCAGCCCGGACAGGGGGCGCGTCACAGATACGCAGTATTTT	CASSPDRGRVTDTQYF
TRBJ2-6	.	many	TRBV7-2	TGTGCCAGCAGGAAGCGCTCTGGGGCCAACGTCCTGACTTTC	CASRKRSGANVLTF
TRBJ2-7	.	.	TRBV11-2	TGTGCCAGCAGCTACGGGGCGTCGGGCGAGCAGTACTTC	CASSYGASGEQYF
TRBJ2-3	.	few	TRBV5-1	TGCGCCAGCAGCCCTCCCGACCGGGGACAAGATACGCAGTATTTT	CASSPPDRGQDTQYF
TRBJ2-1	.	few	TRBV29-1	TGCAGCGTTGTAGAACAGGGAACCTACAATGAGCAGTTCTTC	CSVVEQGTYNEQFF
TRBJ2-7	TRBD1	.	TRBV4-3	TGCGCCGGCAGCCAAGATTGGGGACAGGGTGGCGAGCAGTACTTC	CAGSQDWGQGGEQYF
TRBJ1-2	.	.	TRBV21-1	TGTGCCAGCAGCAAAGAACGGTTGCCAGGATACACCTTC	CASSKERLPGYTF
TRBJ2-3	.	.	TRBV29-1	TGCAGCGTCAGACAGGTCAACACAGATACGCAGTATTTT	CSVRQVNTDTQYF
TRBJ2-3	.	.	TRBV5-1	TGCGCCAGCAGTTTGGACCGGGATGGGGATACGCAGTATTTT	CASSLDRDGDTQYF
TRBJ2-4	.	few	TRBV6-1	TGTGCCAGCAGTGTTCACGGGACTCCCATTCAGTACTTC	CASSVHGTPIQYF
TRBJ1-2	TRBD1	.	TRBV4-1	TGCGCCAGCAGCCAGCCGGGACAGGGGGTAAATGGCTACACCTTC	CASSQPGQGVNGYTF
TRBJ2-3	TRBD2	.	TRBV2	TGTGCCAGCAGTGAAGCGGGCCTAGCGGGGGTCGATGCCTACCCAGATACGCAGTATTTT	CASSEAGLAGVDAYPDTQYF
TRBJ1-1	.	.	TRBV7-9	TGTGCCAGCAGCCGAGGGGTAGGCTACACTGAAGCTTTCTTT	CASSRGVGYTEAFF
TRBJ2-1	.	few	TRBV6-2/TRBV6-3	TGTGCCAGCAGTTCCCCCGTTGTGACCGGCTCCTACAATGAGCAGTTCTTC	CASSSPVVTGSYNEQFF
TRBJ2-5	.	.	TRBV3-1	TGTGCCAGCAGCCAAGATCCGCATTTCTCAACAGAGACCCAGTACTTC	CASSQDPHFSTETQYF
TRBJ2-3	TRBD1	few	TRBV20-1	TGCAGTACCTACAGGGGAACAGATACGCAGTATTTT	CSTYRGTDTQYF
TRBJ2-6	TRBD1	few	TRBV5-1	TGCGCCAGCAGCGACACAGGGGTACCCTCTGGGGCCAACGTCCTGACTTTC	CASSDTGVPSGANVLTF
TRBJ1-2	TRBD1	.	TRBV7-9	TGTGCCAGCAGCTTAAGCAGACCGGGGACAGGGTATGGCTACACCTTC	CASSLSRPGTGYGYTF
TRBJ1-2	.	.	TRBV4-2	TGTGCCAGCAGCCAAGATGGGGACGCCTATGGCTACACCTTC	CASSQDGDAYGYTF
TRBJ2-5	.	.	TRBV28	TGTGCCAGCAAGGATCTAACTATCGATGAGACCCAGTACTTC	CASKDLTIDETQYF
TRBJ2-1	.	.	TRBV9	TGTGCCAGCAGCGTAGCTGTTTTCGGGGGACCGCAGTTCTTC	CASSVAVFGGPQFF
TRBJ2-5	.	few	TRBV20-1	TGCAGTGCTAGAGATTTCGGGAATAGAGAGGAGACCCAGTACTTC	CSARDFGNREETQYF
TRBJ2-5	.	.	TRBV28	TGTGCCAGCCAGTCCGTTCAGACCCAGTACTTC	CASQSVQTQYF
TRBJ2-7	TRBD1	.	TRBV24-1	TGTGCCACCAGTGGGACAGACAGGGAGAAGGGCCTCTCCTACGAGCAGTACTTC	CATSGTDREKGLSYEQYF
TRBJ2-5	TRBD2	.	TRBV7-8	TGTGCCAGCAGCAAAGGACTAGCGGGGGACAATCCTTCGGAGACCCAGTACTTC	CASSKGLAGDNPSETQYF
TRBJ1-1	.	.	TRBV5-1	TGCGCCAGCAGAGGACCCACCGGTCGAGCTTTCTTT	CASRGPTGRAFF
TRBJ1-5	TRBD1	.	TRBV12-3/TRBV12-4	TGTGCCAGCAGTCCGCTACCTCCGGGACAGGGAGTTTGGAGCAATCAGCCCCGGCATTTT	CASSPLPPGQGVWSNQPRHF
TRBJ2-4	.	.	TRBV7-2	TGTGCCAGCAGCTTATCGTCTGGGCAGGAAAAAAACATTCAGTACTTC	CASSLSSGQEKNIQYF
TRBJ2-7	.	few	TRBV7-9	TGTGCCAGCAGCTTAGAGGATTGGACGGCACCCTACGAGCAGTACTTC	CASSLEDWTAPYEQYF
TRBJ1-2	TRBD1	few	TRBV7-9	TGTGCCAGCAGCTTAATGACAGGGGACTATGGCTACACCTTC	CASSLMTGDYGYTF
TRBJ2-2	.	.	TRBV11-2	TGTGCCAGCAGCCAAGAGGGGGAGCGGTTTTTT	CASSQEGERFF
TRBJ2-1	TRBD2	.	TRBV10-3	TGTGCCATCGGGACTAGCGGGAGGACCAGCTCCTACAATGAGCAGTTCTTC	CAIGTSGRTSSYNEQFF
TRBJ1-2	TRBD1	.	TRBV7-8	TGTGCCAGCAGCCATCCCGGGACAGGGCTCTATGGCTACACCTTC	CASSHPGTGLYGYTF
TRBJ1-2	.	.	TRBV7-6	TGTGCCAGCAGCCCCAGTTTTAACTATGGCTACACCTTC	CASSPSFNYGYTF
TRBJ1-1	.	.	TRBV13	TGTGCCAGCAGCTCTCGTTGGGGGAGGGAGGGCACTGAAGCTTTCTTT	CASSSRWGREGTEAFF